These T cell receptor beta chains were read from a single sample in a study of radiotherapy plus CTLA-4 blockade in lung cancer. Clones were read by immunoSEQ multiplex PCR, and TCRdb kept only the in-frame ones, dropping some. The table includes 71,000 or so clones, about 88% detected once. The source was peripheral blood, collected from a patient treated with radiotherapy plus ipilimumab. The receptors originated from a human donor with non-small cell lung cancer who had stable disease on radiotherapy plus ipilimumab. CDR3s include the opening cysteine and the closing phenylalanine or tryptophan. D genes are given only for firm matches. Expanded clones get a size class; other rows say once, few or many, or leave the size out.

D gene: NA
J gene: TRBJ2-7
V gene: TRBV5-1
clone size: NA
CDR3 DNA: TGCGCCAGCAGAAGTGAGGGCTACGAGCAGTACTTC
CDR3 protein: CASRSEGYEQYF

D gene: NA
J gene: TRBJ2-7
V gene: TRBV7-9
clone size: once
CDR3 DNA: TGTGCCAGCAGCCCAGCCTTTTCACCCTCCTACGAGCAGTACTTC
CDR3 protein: CASSPAFSPSYEQYF

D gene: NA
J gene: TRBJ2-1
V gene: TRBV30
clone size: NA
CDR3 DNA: TGTGCCTGGATCCAGGGGAGGGGGCGCTACAATGAGCAGTTCTTC
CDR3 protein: CAWIQGRGRYNEQFF

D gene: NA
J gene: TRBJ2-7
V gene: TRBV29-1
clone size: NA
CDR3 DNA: TGCAGCGTTGAATTCAGTTCCTACGAGCAGTACTTC
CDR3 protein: CSVEFSSYEQYF

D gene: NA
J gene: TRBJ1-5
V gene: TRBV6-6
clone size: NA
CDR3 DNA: TGTGCCAGCAGTTCTGGGATAAATCAGCCCCAGCATTTT
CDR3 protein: CASSSGINQPQHF

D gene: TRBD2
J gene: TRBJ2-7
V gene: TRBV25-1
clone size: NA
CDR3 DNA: TGTGCCAGCAGTGGACTAGCGGGAGCGGTTGGTGAGCAGTACTTC
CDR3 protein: CASSGLAGAVGEQYF

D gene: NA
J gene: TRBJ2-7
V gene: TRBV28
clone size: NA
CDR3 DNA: TGTGCCAGCAGTGACCGGGACAACTACGAGCAGTACTTC
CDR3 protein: CASSDRDNYEQYF

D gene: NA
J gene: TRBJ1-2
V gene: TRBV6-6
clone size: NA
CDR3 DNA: TGTGCCAGCAGTTCCGTCGGGCCCTCCTATGGCTACACCTTC
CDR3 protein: CASSSVGPSYGYTF

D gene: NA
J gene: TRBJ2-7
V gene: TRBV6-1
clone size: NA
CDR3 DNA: TGTGCCAGCAGCGTTTCACCTCACCGGCAGTACTTC
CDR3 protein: CASSVSPHRQYF

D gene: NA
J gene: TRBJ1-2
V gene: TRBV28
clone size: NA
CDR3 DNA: TGTGCCAGCAGTCTAGACAACTACTATGGCTACACCTTC
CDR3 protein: CASSLDNYYGYTF

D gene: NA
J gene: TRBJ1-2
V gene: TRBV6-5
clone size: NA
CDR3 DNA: TGTGCCAGCAGTGAATACGGCTACACCTTC
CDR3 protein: CASSEYGYTF

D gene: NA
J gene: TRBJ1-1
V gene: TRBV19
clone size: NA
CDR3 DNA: TGTGCCAGTAGTTACCGCGGGGGCGGGGGAAAAGCTTTCTTT
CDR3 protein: CASSYRGGGGKAFF

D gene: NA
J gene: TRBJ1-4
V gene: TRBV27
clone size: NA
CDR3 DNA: TGTGCCAGCAGTTTAACCAGGGGTGCTAATGAAAAACTGTTTTTT
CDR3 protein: CASSLTRGANEKLFF

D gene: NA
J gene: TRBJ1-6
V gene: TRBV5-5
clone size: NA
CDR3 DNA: TGTGCCAGCAGCACTCGACCGGGAGGCAATAATTCACCCCTCCACTTT
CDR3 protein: CASSTRPGGNNSPLHF

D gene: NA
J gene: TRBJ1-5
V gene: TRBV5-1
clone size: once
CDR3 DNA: TGCGCCAGCAGCTTAGACCCTAGCAATCAGCCCCAGCATTTT
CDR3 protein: CASSLDPSNQPQHF

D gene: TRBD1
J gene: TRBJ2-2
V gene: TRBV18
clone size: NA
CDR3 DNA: TGTGCCAGCTCACCATCGCCCAGGGGGATGGAAACCGGGGAGCTGTTTTTT
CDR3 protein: CASSPSPRGMETGELFF

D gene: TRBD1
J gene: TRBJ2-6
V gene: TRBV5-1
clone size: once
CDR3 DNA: TGCGCCAGCAGCTTGACAGGGGGCGGTAGAGCTGGGGCCAACGTCCTGACTTTC
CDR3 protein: CASSLTGGGRAGANVLTF

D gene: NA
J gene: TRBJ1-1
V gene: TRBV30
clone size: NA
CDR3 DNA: TGTGCCTGGAGTGGTCGCCGAAACACTGAAGCTTTCTTT
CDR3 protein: CAWSGRRNTEAFF

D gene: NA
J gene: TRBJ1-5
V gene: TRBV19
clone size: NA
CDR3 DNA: TGTGCCAGTAGTATGATGCTGCCGGGGGCAGAGCCCCAGCATTTT
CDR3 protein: CASSMMLPGAEPQHF

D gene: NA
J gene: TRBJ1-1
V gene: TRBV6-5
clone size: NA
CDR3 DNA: TGTGCCAGCAGTTACTCGAACTGGGAGGGTGAAGCTTTCTTT
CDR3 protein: CASSYSNWEGEAFF

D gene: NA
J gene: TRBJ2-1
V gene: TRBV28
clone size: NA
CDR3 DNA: TGTGCCAGCAGTTTTCGACAGGATCTAACCAATGAGCAGTTCTTC
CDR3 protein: CASSFRQDLTNEQFF

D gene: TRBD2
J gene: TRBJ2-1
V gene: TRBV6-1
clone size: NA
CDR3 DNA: TGTGCCAGCAGTGTCGTGACTAGCGCCAATGAGCAGTTCTTC
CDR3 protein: CASSVVTSANEQFF

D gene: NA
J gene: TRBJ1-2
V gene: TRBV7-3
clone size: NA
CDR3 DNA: TGTGCCAGCAGCTCCAGGGGCTCGGGGGGCTACACCTTC
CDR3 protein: CASSSRGSGGYTF

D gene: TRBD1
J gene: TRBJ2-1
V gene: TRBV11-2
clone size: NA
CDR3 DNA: TGTGCCAGCAGTGCCGCCGGGACAGGGGGATATGAGCAGTTCTTC
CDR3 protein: CASSAAGTGGYEQFF

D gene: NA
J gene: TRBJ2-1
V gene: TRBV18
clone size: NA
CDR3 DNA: TGTGCCAGCTCACCTAGTTCTGGCCCCAGTGAGCAGTTCTTC
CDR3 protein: CASSPSSGPSEQFF

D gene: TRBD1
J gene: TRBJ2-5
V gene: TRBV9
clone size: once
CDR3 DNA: TGTGCCAGCAGCGTCTCACAGGGGAGAGGGGAGACCCAGTACTTC
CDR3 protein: CASSVSQGRGETQYF

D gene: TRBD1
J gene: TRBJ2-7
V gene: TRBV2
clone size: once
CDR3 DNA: TGTGCCAGCGCTTTCGACAGGGGCGCTACCTACGAGCAGTACTTC
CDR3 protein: CASAFDRGATYEQYF

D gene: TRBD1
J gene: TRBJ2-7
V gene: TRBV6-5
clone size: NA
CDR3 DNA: TGTGCCAGCAGTTACCTCCGGGACAGGGTCTACGAGCAGTACTTC
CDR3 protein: CASSYLRDRVYEQYF

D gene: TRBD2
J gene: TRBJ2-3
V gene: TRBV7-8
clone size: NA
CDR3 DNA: TGTGCCAGCAGCTCTCTAACTAGCGGGGGGGCAACAGATACGCAGTATTTT
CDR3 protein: CASSSLTSGGATDTQYF

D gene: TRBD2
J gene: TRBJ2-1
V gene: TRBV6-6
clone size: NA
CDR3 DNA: TGTGCCAGCAGCCCGACTAGCGGGAGTACCTACAATGAGCAGTTCTTC
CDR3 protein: CASSPTSGSTYNEQFF

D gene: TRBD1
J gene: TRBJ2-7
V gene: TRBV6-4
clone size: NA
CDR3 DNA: TGTGCCAGCAGAGACCGGGACAGGGACCACGAGCAGTACTTC
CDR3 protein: CASRDRDRDHEQYF

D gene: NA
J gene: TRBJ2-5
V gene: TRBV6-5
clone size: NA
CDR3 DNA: TGTGCCAGCAGTTCGGGGTTGGGATACCAAGAGACCCAGTACTTC
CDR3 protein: CASSSGLGYQETQYF

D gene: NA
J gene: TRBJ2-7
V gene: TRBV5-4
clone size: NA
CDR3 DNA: TGTGCCAGCAGTCGGGGGGCCAGCTCCTACGAGCAGTACTTC
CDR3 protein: CASSRGASSYEQYF

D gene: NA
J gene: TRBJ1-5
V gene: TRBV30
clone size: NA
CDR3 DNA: TGTGCCTGGAGCAGGGATAGCAATCAGCCCCAGCATTTT
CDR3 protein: CAWSRDSNQPQHF

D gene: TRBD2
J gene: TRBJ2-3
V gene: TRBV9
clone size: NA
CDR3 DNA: TGTGCCAGCAGCTTCACTAGCGGTGGAGATACGCAGTATTTT
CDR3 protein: CASSFTSGGDTQYF

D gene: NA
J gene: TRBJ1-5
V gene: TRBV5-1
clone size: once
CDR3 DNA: TGCGCCAGCAGCTTGGGGGGGCTCGATCAGCCCCAGCATTTT
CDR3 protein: CASSLGGLDQPQHF

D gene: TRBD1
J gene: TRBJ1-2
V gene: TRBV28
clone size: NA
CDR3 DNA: TGTGCCAGCAGTTCCGGGGGGACAGGACAATATGGCTACACCTTC
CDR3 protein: CASSSGGTGQYGYTF

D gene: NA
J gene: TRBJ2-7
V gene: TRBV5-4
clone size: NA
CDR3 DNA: TGTGCCAGCGGAGGGTGGCCCAAGGGCGGCTACGAGCAGTACTTC
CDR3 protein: CASGGWPKGGYEQYF

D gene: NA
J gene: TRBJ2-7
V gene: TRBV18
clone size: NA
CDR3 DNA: TGTGCCAGCTCACAGGGGGGCGTTGGCTACGAGCAGTACTTC
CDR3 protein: CASSQGGVGYEQYF

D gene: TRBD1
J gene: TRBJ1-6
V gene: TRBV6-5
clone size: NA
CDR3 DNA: TGTGCCAGCAGTGACAGGGGTCGCAATTCACCCCTCCACTTT
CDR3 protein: CASSDRGRNSPLHF

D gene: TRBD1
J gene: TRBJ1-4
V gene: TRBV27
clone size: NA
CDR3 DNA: TGTGCCAGCAGTTTTAACAGGGGGCCAGTCCCCGCAACTAATGAAAAACTGTTTTTT
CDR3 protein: CASSFNRGPVPATNEKLFF

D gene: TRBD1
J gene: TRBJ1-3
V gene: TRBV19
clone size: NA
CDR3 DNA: TGTGCCAGCACCGGGACAGATACTGGAAACACCATATATTTT
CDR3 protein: CASTGTDTGNTIYF

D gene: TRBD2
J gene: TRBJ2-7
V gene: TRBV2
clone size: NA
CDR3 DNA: TGTGCCAGCAGTGAACCGCTAGCGGGGGACGAGCAGTACTTC
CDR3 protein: CASSEPLAGDEQYF

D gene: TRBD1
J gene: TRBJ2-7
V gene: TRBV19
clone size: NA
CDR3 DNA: TGTGCCAGTGGGGACAGGGCTTCCTACGAGCAGTACTTC
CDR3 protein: CASGDRASYEQYF

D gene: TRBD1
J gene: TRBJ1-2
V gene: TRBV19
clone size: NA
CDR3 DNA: TGTGCCAGTAGTATCGACAGGGACTCGGACTATGGCTACACCTTC
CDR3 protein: CASSIDRDSDYGYTF

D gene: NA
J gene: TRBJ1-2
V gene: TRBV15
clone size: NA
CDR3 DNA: TGTGCCACCAGCGGCACAGCCGTTAAGGGGGAATATGGCTACACCTTC
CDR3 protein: CATSGTAVKGEYGYTF

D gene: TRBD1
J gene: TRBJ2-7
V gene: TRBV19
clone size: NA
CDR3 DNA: TGTGCCAGTAGTATAGTGCCAGGGCGACAGGGGCACTACGAGCAGTACTTC
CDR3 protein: CASSIVPGRQGHYEQYF

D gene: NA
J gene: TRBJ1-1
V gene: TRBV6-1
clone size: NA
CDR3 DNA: TGTGCCAGCAGGGGCCAGGGTATCACTGAAGCTTTCTTT
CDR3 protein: CASRGQGITEAFF

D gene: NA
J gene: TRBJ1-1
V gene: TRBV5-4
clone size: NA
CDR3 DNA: TGTGCCAGCAGCTCGACCCCCCGGGGAATGAACACTGAAGCTTTCTTT
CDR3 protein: CASSSTPRGMNTEAFF

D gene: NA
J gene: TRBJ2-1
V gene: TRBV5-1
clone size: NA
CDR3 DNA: TGCGCCAGCAGACCGGGCGGAGAAAGCTCCTACAATGAGCAGTTCTTC
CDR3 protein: CASRPGGESSYNEQFF

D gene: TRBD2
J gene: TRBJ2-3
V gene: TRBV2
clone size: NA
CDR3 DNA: TGTGCCAGCAGCCGCCCGACTAGCGGTTCGGATACGCAGTATTTT
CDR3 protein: CASSRPTSGSDTQYF